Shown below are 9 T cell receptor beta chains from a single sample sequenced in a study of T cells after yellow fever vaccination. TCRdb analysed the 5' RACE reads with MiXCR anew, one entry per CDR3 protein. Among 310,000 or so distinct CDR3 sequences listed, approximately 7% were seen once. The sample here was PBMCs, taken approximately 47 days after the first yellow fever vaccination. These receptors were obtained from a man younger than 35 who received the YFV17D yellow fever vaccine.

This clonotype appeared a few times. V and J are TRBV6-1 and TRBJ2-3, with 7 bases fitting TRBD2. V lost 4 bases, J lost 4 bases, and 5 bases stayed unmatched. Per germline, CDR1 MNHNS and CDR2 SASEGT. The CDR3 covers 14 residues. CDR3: CASSARTRSDTQYF. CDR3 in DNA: TGTGCCAGCAGTGCACGGACTAGATCAGATACGCAGTATTTT.

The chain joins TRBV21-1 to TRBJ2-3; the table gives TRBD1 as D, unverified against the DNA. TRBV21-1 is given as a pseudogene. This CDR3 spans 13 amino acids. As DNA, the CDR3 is TGTGCCGGCCCGGGACAGGGGATCCATACGCAGTATTTT. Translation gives CAGPGQGIHTQYF.

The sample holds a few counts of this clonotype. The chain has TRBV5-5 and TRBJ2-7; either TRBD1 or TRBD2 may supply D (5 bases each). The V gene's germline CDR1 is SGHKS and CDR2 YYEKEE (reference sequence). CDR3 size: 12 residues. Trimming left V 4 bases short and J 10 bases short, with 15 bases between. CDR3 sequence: CASSPGHRAQYF. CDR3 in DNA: TGTGCCAGCAGCCCGGGGCACCGGGCCCAGTACTTC.

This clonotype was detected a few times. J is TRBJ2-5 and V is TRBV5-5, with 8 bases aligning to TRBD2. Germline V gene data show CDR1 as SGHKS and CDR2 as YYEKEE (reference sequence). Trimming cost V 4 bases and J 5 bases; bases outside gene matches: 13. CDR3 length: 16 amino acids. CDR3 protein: CASSPRGGLGTETQYF. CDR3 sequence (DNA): TGTGCCAGCAGCCCCCGCGGGGGGTTGGGTACGGAGACCCAGTACTTC.

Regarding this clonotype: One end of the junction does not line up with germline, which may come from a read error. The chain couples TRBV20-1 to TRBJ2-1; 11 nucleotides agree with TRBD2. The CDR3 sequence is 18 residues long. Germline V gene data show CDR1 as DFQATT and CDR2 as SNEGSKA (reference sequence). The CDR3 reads CCASRPPLAGVSYNEQIF. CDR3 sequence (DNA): TGCTGTGCTAGCCGCCCTCCACTAGCGGGGGTATCCTACAATGAGCAGATCTTC.

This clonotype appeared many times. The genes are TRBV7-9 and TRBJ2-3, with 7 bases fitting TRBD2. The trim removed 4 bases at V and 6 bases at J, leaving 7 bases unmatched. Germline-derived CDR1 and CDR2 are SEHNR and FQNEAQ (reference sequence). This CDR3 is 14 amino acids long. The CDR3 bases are TGTGCCAGCAGCTCCTCGGGGGGATCGGATACGCAGTATTTT. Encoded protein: CASSSSGGSDTQYF.

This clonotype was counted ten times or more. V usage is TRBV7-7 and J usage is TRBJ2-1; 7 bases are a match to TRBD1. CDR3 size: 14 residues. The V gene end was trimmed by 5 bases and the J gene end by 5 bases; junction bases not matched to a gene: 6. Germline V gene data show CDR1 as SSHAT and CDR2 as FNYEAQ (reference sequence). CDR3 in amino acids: CASSAGTANNEQFF. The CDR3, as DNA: TGTGCCAGCAGCGCCGGGACAGCTAACAATGAGCAGTTCTTC.

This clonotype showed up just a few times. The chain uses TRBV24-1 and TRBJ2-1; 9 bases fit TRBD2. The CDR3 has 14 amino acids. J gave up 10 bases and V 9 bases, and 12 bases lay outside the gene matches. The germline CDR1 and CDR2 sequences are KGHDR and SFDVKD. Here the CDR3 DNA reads TGTGCCACCGGGGGGCGGGGGGGCGTTTCAGAGCAGTTCTTC. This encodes CATGGRGGVSEQFF.

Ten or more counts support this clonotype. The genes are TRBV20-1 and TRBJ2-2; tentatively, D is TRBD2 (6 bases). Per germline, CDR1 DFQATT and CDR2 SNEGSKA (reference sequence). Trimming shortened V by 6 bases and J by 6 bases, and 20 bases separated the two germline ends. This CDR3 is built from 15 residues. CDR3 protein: CSAKKGGESPGELFF. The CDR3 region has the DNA TGCAGTGCGAAAAAGGGCGGGGAGTCCCCCGGGGAGCTGTTTTTT.